This T cell receptor beta chain comes out of a study of cytomegalovirus exposure and HLA in healthy donors. The CDR3 runs to 16 residues. Germline CDR1 MNHNS, CDR2 SASEGT. Trimming shortened V by 0 bases and J by 7 bases, and 16 bases separated the two germline ends. The study, taken as a whole, reports: Accurate HLA-A and HLA-B prediction from TCR beta sequences was reported for most subjects.

Primers: 60 Vbeta forward and 13 Jbeta reverse. Assay: immunoSEQ multiplex PCR; the TCRdb copy retains only in-frame clones and omits some. The sample holds around 150,000 clones, over 65% seen once. Points on this clone: Its antigen is unknown.

Sequenced sample: PBMCs. The receptor was isolated from a man younger than 35 in good health and CMV-seropositive. The chain employs TRBV6-1 and TRBJ1-5, with no clear D. The CDR3 DNA reads TGTGCCAGCAGTGAAGCGCTTGGGGAGGGAATGCAGCCCCAGCATTTT. Encoded protein: CASSEALGEGMQPQHF.